This section outlines one T cell receptor (beta chain) sequence together with its context. No antigen is known for it. This entry comes from a study of identical twins. The CDR3 length is 14 residues. The ends lost 5 bases at V and 1 base at J; junction bases unmatched: 3. Per germline, CDR1 KGHDR and CDR2 SFDVKD. TCRdb re-called the 5' RACE reads with MiXCR, one entry per CDR3 protein. The data contain 650,000 to 800,000 distinct CDR3 sequences, over 8.5% of them singletons. Broader study findings: Memory repertoires showed no such pattern, whereas abundant cord blood beta clonotypes carried fewer insertions. Donors were not followed over many years; analysis was cross-sectional.

These same data were also listed under a study on yellow fever vaccine responses in identical twins. This second report adds: Twins reportedly showed a vaccine T cell response that seemed partly convergent and partly personalized.

This chain connects TRBV24-1 to TRBJ2-5; TRBD1 matches at 7 bases. This TCR derives from a woman between 18 and 29 years old in good health. Sequences were obtained from PBMCs. In DNA, the CDR3 is TGTGCCACCAGTGCTCGACAGGGCCAAGAGACCCAGTACTTC. Residues: CATSARQGQETQYF.